There are a few counts of the clone carrying this T cell receptor beta chain. V shed 4 bases, J shed 5 bases, and the junction held 9 bases outside the gene matches. CDR3 length: 15 amino acids. Germline lookup yields CDR1 SGHVS and CDR2 FNYEAQ. This entry belongs to a study of CD8 T cells in ankylosing spondylitis. From the 5' RACE reads, TCRdb called clonotypes with MiXCR, one entry per CDR3 protein. The table lists some 290,000 distinct CDR3 sequences, about 20% of them singletons. This rearrangement joins TRBV7-6 to TRBJ2-5; 8 positions agree with TRBD2. The clonotype was recovered from a male donor with ankylosing spondylitis or in good health (not recorded which). The sequenced sample was blood, either unsorted or a sorted T cell fraction (not recorded which). This CDR3 is CASSSLAGNRETQYF. The CDR3 region has the DNA TGTGCCAGCAGCTCTTTAGCGGGAAACCGCGAGACCCAGTACTTC.